This T cell receptor beta chain was captured in a study of cytomegalovirus exposure and HLA in healthy donors. Across the study: HLA-typed donors were the source of 90 million or so unique TCRs, which an early data release held.

Trimming took 6 bases from V and 0 from J, leaving 15 bases between them. The CDR3 is made up of 16 amino acids. Germline CDR1 MDHEN, CDR2 SYDVKM. This clone was seen just once. Primers included in the PCR were 60 Vbeta and 13 Jbeta primers. The assay was immunoSEQ multiplex PCR, and TCRdb's table has in-frame clones only and misses some. Here the sample spans some 180,000 clones, 65% to 90% being singletons. The receptor's source is a woman between 50 and 59 years old in good health and CMV-seronegative. Sequenced input: PBMCs. The chain joins TRBV28 to TRBJ2-1; tentatively, D is TRBD2 (6 bases). The chain's CDR3 is CASSRRTSISYNEQFF. The CDR3 nucleotides read TGTGCCAGCAGCCGGAGAACTAGCATCTCCTACAATGAGCAGTTCTTC. Full variable domain (outside the CDR3, taken from reference TRBV28 and TRBJ2-1): DVKVTQSSRYLVKRTGEKVFLECVQDMDHENMFWYRQDPGLGLRLIYFSYDVKMKEKGDIPEGYSVSREKKERFSLILESASTNQTSMYLCASSRRTSISYNEQFFGPGTRLTVL.